The 19 T cell receptor beta chains in this list originate from one sample, sequenced in a study of identical twins. One entry per CDR3 protein, called by TCRdb with MiXCR from the 5' RACE reads. The data contain about 720,000 distinct CDR3 sequences, over 15% of them singletons. These data were also reused for a study on T cells expressing NK-cell markers.

Input material: PBMCs. These receptors all come from a woman between 18 and 30 years old in good health.

The chain is built from TRBV7-9 and TRBJ2-3, with no clear D. The CDR3 length is 15 residues. Germline loops: CDR1 SEHNR, CDR2 FQNEAQ (reference sequence). The ends were cut back, 4 bases at V and 2 bases at J, with 13 bases in the middle. CDR3 sequence reads: CASSYSGYNTDTQYF. The CDR3 DNA is TGTGCCAGCAGCTACTCCGGGTATAACACAGATACGCAGTATTTT.

This clonotype was seen only a few times. CDR3 DNA: TGCAGTGCTAGAGATCACGAGGGTGGGACCCAGTACTTC. It specifies CSARDHEGGTQYF. The V gene is TRBV20-1, the J gene TRBJ2-5; D is possibly TRBD2 (5 bases). The CDR3 runs 13 residues. Trimming removed 0 bases at V and 7 bases at J, with 12 bases between. Germline CDR1 is DFQATT and CDR2 is SNEGSKA (reference sequence).

CDR3 sequence reads: CAASGTLTDTQYF. CDR3 bases: TGTGCCGCCTCCGGGACCCTCACAGATACGCAGTATTTT. The rearrangement uses TRBV15 and TRBJ2-3; the D gene could be TRBD1 or TRBD2 (5 bases each). The length of the CDR3 is 13 residues. V lost 11 bases and J lost 2, with 14 bases in between. Per germline, CDR1 LNHNV and CDR2 YYDKDF (reference sequence).

This clonotype was observed a few times. The CDR3 sequence: CASSWTRELREQYF. The CDR3 bases are TGCGCCAGCAGCTGGACACGAGAATTACGAGAGCAGTACTTC. The V call is TRBV5-1, the J call TRBJ2-7; the D gene is possibly TRBD1 (5 bases). CDR3 length: 14 residues. The germline V and J ends were trimmed by 3 bases and 7 bases, with 17 bases remaining between them. CDR1 and CDR2 (germline): SGHRS, YFSETQ.

This clonotype was counted at least ten times. V usage is TRBV20-1 and J usage is TRBJ1-1; D call uncertain. The CDR3 contains 12 residues. Germline assignment: CDR1 DFQATT and CDR2 SNEGSKA (reference sequence). In DNA form, the CDR3 reads TGCAGCGGAAGAAGAATGGACACTGAAGCTTTCTTT. It is translated as CSGRRMDTEAFF.

The V gene is TRBV29-1, the J gene TRBJ2-1; no clear D. The V gene's germline CDR1 is SQVTM and CDR2 ANQGSEA. Deletions cut 7 bases from V and 0 bases from J, with 13 bases between. The length of the CDR3 is 14 residues. CDR3 amino acids: CSEITQSSYNEQFF. CDR3 nucleotide sequence: TGCAGCGAGATCACACAGAGCTCCTACAATGAGCAGTTCTTC.

In this sample, this clonotype turned up a few times. This sequence joins TRBV7-9 and TRBJ1-1; a possible D gene is TRBD1 (5 bases). Trimming removed 1 base from V and 3 bases from J, with 12 bases in between. CDR1 SEHNR and CDR2 FQNEAQ come from the germline V gene (reference sequence). The CDR3 contains 15 residues. The CDR3 bases are TGTGCCAGCAGCTTAGAGGGACTTGATGACACTGAAGCTTTCTTT. It codes for CASSLEGLDDTEAFF.

The chain's CDR3 is CASSSGQRAFF. Here the CDR3 DNA reads TGTGCCAGCAGCTCTGGGCAGAGAGCTTTCTTT. The chain employs TRBV7-9 and TRBJ1-1; D uncertain. From germline, CDR1 is SEHNR and CDR2 FQNEAQ (reference sequence). Trimming cost V 4 bases and J 10 bases, with 10 bases left between them. The CDR3 consists of 11 residues.

Only a few counts were recorded for this clonotype. The genes are TRBV10-3 and TRBJ2-1; D is unresolved. The V gene's germline CDR1 is ENHRY and CDR2 SYGVKD. Between the trimmed V and J ends, which lost 4 bases and 4 bases, there was a span of 11 bases. This CDR3 contains 14 residues. CDR3 coding DNA: TGTGCCATCAGTGGCTCATCCGAGTACAATGAGCAGTTCTTC. Encoded protein: CAISGSSEYNEQFF.

V gene TRBV20-1 combines with J gene TRBJ2-2, with TRBD2 matching over 12 bases. The CDR3 spans 15 residues. The J segment lost 5 bases and the V segment lost 6 bases, leaving 7 bases of the junction unmatched. Germline lookup yields CDR1 DFQATT and CDR2 SNEGSKA (reference sequence). In DNA form, the CDR3 reads TGCAGTGCCCCACTAGCGGGAGGCCGTACCGGGGAGCTGTTTTTT. This sequence encodes CSAPLAGGRTGELFF.

The V and J genes are TRBV10-3 and TRBJ2-7; no clear D. This CDR3 contains 15 residues. Germline V lookup: CDR1 ENHRY, CDR2 SYGVKD. V gave up 10 bases and J gave up 3 bases, with 22 bases separating them. The DNA for the CDR3 is TGTGCCACCACGGCTATGATTACCGCAGACTACGAGCAGTACTTC. Translating it yields CATTAMITADYEQYF.

The rearrangement uses TRBV5-1 and TRBJ2-7; 8 positions match TRBD2. CDR3 length: 15 residues. The junction had 6 bases not matched to a gene; V was cut back by 4 bases and J by 0 bases. Germline CDR1 reads SGHRS; CDR2 reads YFSETQ. The CDR3 here is CASSPVAGLSYEQYF. In DNA, the CDR3 is TGCGCCAGCAGCCCTGTAGCGGGACTCTCCTACGAGCAGTACTTC. The full variable domain, with the rest looked up from reference TRBV5-1 and TRBJ2-7, is KAGVTQTPRYLIKTRGQQVTLSCSPISGHRSVSWYQQTPGQGLQFLFEYFSETQRNKGNFPGRFSGRQFSNSRSEMNVSTLELGDSALYLCASSPVAGLSYEQYFGPGTRLTVT.

The CDR3 reads CASSSPRSTDTQYF. Here the CDR3 DNA reads TGTGCCAGCAGTTCTCCGAGAAGCACAGATACGCAGTATTTT. The rearrangement links TRBV6-2 or TRBV6-3 to TRBJ2-3; D gene uncertain. This CDR3 contains 14 residues. Trimming removed 4 bases at V and 0 bases at J, with 8 bases between. Germline CDR1 MNHEY, CDR2 SVGEGT.

This clonotype was observed a handful of times. The rearrangement joins TRBV7-2 to TRBJ1-1; TRBD1 is a possible D gene (5 bases). CDR1 and CDR2 (germline): SGHTA, FQGNSA. The CDR3 runs 13 residues. V lost 8 bases and J 1 base, leaving 11 bases between the germline ends. The CDR3 loop reads CASQGETNTEAFF. CDR3 nucleotide sequence: TGTGCCAGCCAGGGAGAGACGAACACTGAAGCTTTCTTT. Full variable domain (missing parts from reference TRBV7-2 and TRBJ1-1): GAGVSQSPSNKVTEKGKDVELRCDPISGHTALYWYRQSLGQGLEFLIYFQGNSAPDKSGLPSDRFSAERTGGSVSTLTIQRTQQEDSAVYLCASQGETNTEAFFGQGTRLTVV.

This clonotype came up a few times. V is TRBV20-1 and J is TRBJ2-1; D not certain. The CDR3 runs to 11 residues. Germline V gene data show CDR1 as DFQATT and CDR2 as SNEGSKA (reference sequence). The germline V and J ends were trimmed by 2 bases and 5 bases, with 4 bases remaining between them. The CDR3 bases are TGCAGTGCTAGACAGGACAATGAGCAGTTCTTC. It specifies CSARQDNEQFF.

The rearrangement uses TRBV5-1 and TRBJ1-2; D might be TRBD1 (6 bases). In germline, CDR1 is SGHRS, CDR2 YFSETQ. The CDR3 is 15 amino acids. Trimming pared 0 bases from V and 5 bases from J, leaving 14 bases between. CDR3 residues: CASSLAAGATYGYTF. In nucleotides, the CDR3 is TGCGCCAGCAGCTTGGCCGCAGGGGCCACGTATGGCTACACCTTC. The full variable domain, with the rest looked up from reference TRBV5-1 and TRBJ1-2, is KAGVTQTPRYLIKTRGQQVTLSCSPISGHRSVSWYQQTPGQGLQFLFEYFSETQRNKGNFPGRFSGRQFSNSRSEMNVSTLELGDSALYLCASSLAAGATYGYTFGSGTRLTVV.

This clonotype was recorded many times. The chain carries TRBV20-1 and TRBJ2-5; 7 bases agree with TRBD2. The V gene's germline CDR1 is DFQATT and CDR2 SNEGSKA (reference sequence). The V gene end was trimmed by 3 bases and the J gene end by 5 bases; junction bases not matched to a gene: 9. The CDR3 loop spans 14 amino acids. The CDR3 reads CSARSQAGAETQYF. The CDR3 region has the DNA TGCAGTGCTAGGTCCCAGGCGGGAGCGGAGACCCAGTACTTC.

The chain couples TRBV5-4 to TRBJ2-7; D ambiguous. Trimming took off 2 bases at V and 6 bases at J, with 12 bases between the two ends. CDR3 length equals 13 residues. CDR1 is SGHNT, CDR2 YYREEE, per germline (reference sequence). The CDR3 reads CASSFRSEAEQYF. CDR3 nucleotide sequence: TGTGCCAGCAGCTTTAGATCGGAAGCCGAGCAGTACTTC.

This clonotype was counted between two and nine times. The chain employs TRBV11-3 and TRBJ2-1; tentative D call: TRBD2 (6 bases). V was shortened by 1 base and J by 4 bases, with 11 bases between the two germline ends. This CDR3 contains 15 residues. Germline values: CDR1 SGHNT, CDR2 YENEEA. CDR3 DNA: TGTGCCAGCAGCTTAGGCGGGGCCATATACAATGAGCAGTTCTTC. It translates to CASSLGGAIYNEQFF.